These 27 T cell receptor beta chains were sequenced from one sample in a study of naive and memory T cell subsets. Study-wide points: Possibly reflecting memory cells re-expressing CD45RA, a few larger clonotypes occurred in naive repertoires, especially CD8.

The antigens for these receptors are not known. Both TRBC1 and TRBC2 were covered by a beta constant-region primer of two equimolar oligonucleotides. The ligated cDNA underwent four PCR rounds using SP2 and nested alpha and beta constant-region primers. TCRdb redid the calling of the UMI-ligation and nested PCR reads with MiXCR, one entry per CDR3 protein. The repertoire holds tens of thousands of distinct CDR3 sequences, with approximately 11% as singletons. The sequencing input was naive CD4+ T cells from blood. The receptors were sampled from a human donor in good health.

In this sample, this clonotype turned up a few times. The chain has TRBV7-8 and TRBJ1-5, with D uncertain. Germline CDR1 and CDR2: SGHVS and FQNEAQ. V lost 8 bases to trimming and J lost 3 bases, with 17 bases between them. CDR3 size: 15 residues. CDR3 protein: CASSSSRISNQPQHF. The CDR3 DNA is TGTGCCAGCTCCAGTAGTAGAATTTCCAATCAGCCCCAGCATTTT.

This chain connects TRBV4-1 to TRBJ2-7; TRBD2 is a possible D gene (6 bases). V was clipped by 3 bases and J by 11 bases, with 20 bases between them. CDR1 and CDR2 (germline): MGHRA, YSYEKL. The CDR3 sequence is 14 residues long. The CDR3 DNA reads TGCGCCAGCAGCCAGCCCGGGACTCCTTTAACCAAGTACTTC. This translates into CASSQPGTPLTKYF.

The chain combines TRBV12-3 or TRBV12-4 with TRBJ1-2; weak D call: TRBD1 (5 bases). V shed 0 bases and J shed 2 bases, with 10 bases lying between them. The CDR3 totals 15 residues. CDR3 loop: CASSLARGPNYGYTF. CDR3 bases: TGTGCCAGCAGTTTAGCGCGGGGACCAAACTATGGCTACACCTTC.

V gene TRBV10-3 combines with J gene TRBJ1-1, with unresolved D. V lost 3 bases to trimming and J lost 3 bases, with 8 bases between them. From germline, CDR1 is ENHRY and CDR2 SYGVKD. The length of the CDR3 is 13 residues. CDR3 sequence: CAISEIGDTEAFF. The CDR3 DNA sequence: TGTGCCATCAGTGAAATAGGCGACACTGAAGCTTTCTTT.

V and J are TRBV12-3 or TRBV12-4 and TRBJ1-5; D not resolved. V lost 3 bases and J lost 1, with 7 bases in between. The CDR3 covers 14 residues. The CDR3 is CASSLRGSNQPQHF. The DNA for the CDR3 is TGTGCCAGCAGTTTGAGAGGGAGCAATCAGCCCCAGCATTTT.

This rearrangement joins TRBV15 to TRBJ2-7; 10 positions agree with TRBD2. Losses at the gene ends were 0 bases for V and 5 bases for J; bases not matched to a gene: 4. The CDR3 is 15 residues long. Germline CDR1 reads LNHNV; CDR2 reads YYDKDF (reference sequence). As DNA, the CDR3 is TGTGCCACCAGCAGAGACGCTAGCGGGGGTAACGAGCAGTACTTC. It codes for CATSRDASGGNEQYF.

This clonotype has just a few counts. This chain connects TRBV18 to TRBJ1-1, with 10 nucleotides matching TRBD1. The CDR3 has 14 residues. V was clipped by 4 bases and J by 4 bases; unmatched bases: 3. Per germline, CDR1 KGHSH and CDR2 LQKENI. CDR3 sequence reads: CASSRDRGITEAFF. In DNA, the CDR3 is TGTGCCAGCTCACGGGACAGGGGCATCACTGAAGCTTTCTTT.

This clonotype was seen a few times. The rearrangement joins TRBV18 to TRBJ1-2, with no clear D. The CDR3 contains 15 residues. The V gene's germline CDR1 is KGHSH and CDR2 LQKENI. V was trimmed by 3 bases and J by 1 base, leaving 12 bases between them. The CDR3 here is CASSPIDTLNYGYTF. In DNA, the CDR3 is TGTGCCAGCTCACCTATTGACACCCTTAACTATGGCTACACCTTC.

The V gene is TRBV12-3 or TRBV12-4, the J gene TRBJ1-1; no clear D gene. The CDR3 has 16 residues. V shed 0 bases and J shed 0 bases, with 11 bases lying between them. The CDR3 sequence is CASSLARVKLNTEAFF. CDR3 nucleotide sequence: TGTGCCAGCAGTTTAGCGCGAGTCAAGTTGAACACTGAAGCTTTCTTT.

This clonotype appeared many times. The V gene is TRBV24-1, the J gene TRBJ2-3; D gene unclear. The V and J ends lost 2 bases and 1 base respectively, with 12 bases between them. This CDR3 comprises 16 residues. Germline assignment: CDR1 KGHDR and CDR2 SFDVKD. This CDR3 is CATSDYSGARTDTQYF. CDR3 nucleotides: TGTGCCACCAGTGATTACTCCGGCGCCCGCACAGATACGCAGTATTTT.

The DNA of the CDR3 is TGTGCCAGCAGCATCTACGGGCCCTACGGCCACAATGAGCAGTTCTTC. The encoded protein is CASSIYGPYGHNEQFF. The chain joins TRBV7-9 to TRBJ2-1; D is unclear. V was clipped by 5 bases and J by 5 bases, with 19 bases between them. The V gene's germline CDR1 is SEHNR and CDR2 FQNEAQ (reference sequence). The CDR3 is 16 residues long. Combining the CDR3 with reference TRBV7-9 and TRBJ2-1 gives the whole variable domain DTGVSQNPRHKITKRGQNVTFRCDPISEHNRLYWYRQTLGQGPEFLTYFQNEAQLEKSRLLSDRFSAERPKGSFSTLEIQRTEQGDSAMYLCASSIYGPYGHNEQFFGPGTRLTVL.

This clonotype was found a few times. J is TRBJ1-1 and V is TRBV4-2; D uncertain. Deletions cut 4 bases from V and 1 base from J, with 13 bases between. Germline-derived CDR1 and CDR2 are LGHNA and YNFKEQ. This CDR3 contains 15 residues. The chain's CDR3 is CASSPAPRANTEAFF. DNA of the CDR3: TGTGCCAGCAGCCCCGCCCCGAGGGCGAACACTGAAGCTTTCTTT.

This clonotype was counted only a few times. The CDR3 sequence is CASSQAMGWNEQFF. CDR3 coding DNA: TGTGCCAGCAGCCAAGCGATGGGTTGGAATGAGCAGTTCTTC. V is TRBV3-1 and J is TRBJ2-1, with D unclear. Trimming removed 1 base at V and 7 bases at J, with 11 bases between. Germline loops: CDR1 LGHDT, CDR2 YNNKEL (reference sequence). The CDR3 sequence is 14 residues long.

This clonotype was counted between two and nine times. The genes are TRBV11-1 and TRBJ1-1; D is possibly TRBD1 (5 bases). V was shortened by 3 bases and J by 8 bases, with 7 bases between the two germline ends. The germline CDR1 and CDR2 sequences are SGHAT and FQDESV (reference sequence). This CDR3 comprises 11 residues. The CDR3 here is CASSLDIEAFF. The CDR3 DNA reads TGTGCCAGCAGCTTGGACATAGAAGCTTTCTTT.

The rearrangement uses TRBV12-3 or TRBV12-4 and TRBJ1-3; 8 nucleotides agree with TRBD1. The ends lost 5 bases at V and 0 bases at J; junction bases unmatched: 6. The CDR3 is 16 amino acids. CDR3 in DNA: TGTGCCAGCAGTCCCCAGGGGGCCTTCTCTGGAAACACCATATATTTT. As protein: CASSPQGAFSGNTIYF.

This clonotype has ten or more counts. The V call is TRBV7-8, the J call TRBJ1-6, with TRBD1 identical over 7 bases. The CDR3 is 16 residues long. The germline CDR1 and CDR2 sequences are SGHVS and FQNEAQ. With 5 bases clipped from V and 9 bases from J, the junction kept 13 bases outside the gene matches. This CDR3 is CASSPGTAINGSPLHF. The CDR3 DNA reads TGTGCCAGCAGCCCCGGGACAGCGATCAACGGTTCACCCCTCCACTTT.

Concerning this clonotype: Likely a read error: the CDR3 ends without its conserved phenylalanine or tryptophan. The chain employs TRBV6-2 or TRBV6-3 and TRBJ1-5; no firm D call. V was clipped by 5 bases and J by 1 base, with 9 bases between them. This CDR3 has 14 residues. CDR1 and CDR2 (germline): MNHEY, SVGEGT. This chain's CDR3 is CASSRSASNQPQHS. CDR3 sequence (DNA): TGTGCCAGCAGTAGGAGCGCGAGCAATCAGCCCCAGCATTCT.

This clonotype was seen a handful of times. The J gene is TRBJ2-7, the V gene TRBV3-1; the D gene is possibly TRBD1 (6 bases). The CDR3 extends over 14 amino acids. From germline, CDR1 is LGHDT and CDR2 YNNKEL (reference sequence). Trimming removed 4 bases from V and 4 bases from J, with 14 bases in between. The chain's CDR3 is CASSPKDRRYEQYF. In DNA form, the CDR3 reads TGTGCCAGCAGCCCTAAAGACAGGCGTTACGAGCAGTACTTC.

This clonotype was observed once. The CDR3 DNA sequence: TGTGCCAGCAGCCAAGAAGGCCCCGTTGGGGGCTCTTACACAGATACGCAGTATTTT. This encodes CASSQEGPVGGSYTDTQYF. The chain employs TRBV4-2 and TRBJ2-3; D may be TRBD1 (6 bases). The CDR3 is made up of 19 amino acids. V shed 0 bases and J shed 2 bases, with 21 bases lying between them. CDR1 LGHNA and CDR2 YNFKEQ come from the germline V gene.

In its sample, this clonotype was seen a few times. The chain uses TRBV9 and TRBJ2-3; maybe TRBD2 (5 bases). V was cut by 4 bases and J by 6 bases, with 15 bases left in between. The V gene's germline CDR1 is SGDLS and CDR2 YYNGEE. The CDR3 is 14 residues long. The CDR3 DNA reads TGTGCCAGCAGCTCCCGACTCGGCGGGGATACGCAGTATTTT. This gives the protein CASSSRLGGDTQYF.

This clonotype was observed a few times. The chain recombines TRBV20-1 with TRBJ2-1; TRBD2 might be the D (6 bases). The CDR3 loop spans 15 amino acids. The germline CDR1 and CDR2 sequences are DFQATT and SNEGSKA (reference sequence). V shed 0 bases and J shed 0 bases, with 9 bases lying between them. As DNA, the CDR3 is TGCAGTGCTAGAGAAGCGGGCCCCTCCTACAATGAGCAGTTCTTC. Its translation is CSAREAGPSYNEQFF.

This chain links TRBV19 with TRBJ1-3; D is uncertain. Trimming took 9 bases from V and 0 from J, leaving 12 bases between them. The V gene's germline CDR1 is LNHDA and CDR2 SQIVND (reference sequence). This CDR3 spans 14 amino acids. The CDR3 loop is CARPQISSGNTIYF. Written as DNA, the CDR3 is TGTGCCAGACCCCAGATAAGCTCTGGAAACACCATATATTTT.

V and J are TRBV21-1 and TRBJ1-5; no check of the table's D call, TRBD1, against the DNA was made. TRBV21-1 is tagged as a pseudogene. The CDR3 totals 15 residues. The CDR3 reads CASSTTTGGNQPQHF. CDR3 nucleotide sequence: TGTGCCAGCAGCACCACGACAGGGGGCAATCAGCCCCAGCATTTT.

The V gene is TRBV12-3 or TRBV12-4, the J gene TRBJ1-2; a possible D gene is TRBD1 (6 bases). Trimming pared 4 bases from V and 4 bases from J, leaving 7 bases between. The CDR3 runs to 12 residues. CDR3 sequence (DNA): TGTGCCAGCAGTTGGACAGCCTATGGCTACACCTTC. This translates into CASSWTAYGYTF.

This clonotype has just a few counts. V and J are TRBV24-1 and TRBJ2-6; 9 nucleotides match TRBD1. Germline V gives CDR1 KGHDR, CDR2 SFDVKD. Germline trimming cut 3 bases from V and 0 bases from J; bases unmatched to any gene: 8. The CDR3 has 19 residues. The DNA of the CDR3 is TGTGCCACCAGTGATCCCCCTGGGACAGGGATCTCTGGGGCCAACGTCCTGACTTTC. This codes for CATSDPPGTGISGANVLTF.

This clonotype showed up many times. The chain has TRBV20-1 and TRBJ2-1, with TRBD2 matching over 9 bases. The CDR3 extends over 15 amino acids. The V segment lost 3 bases and the J segment 2 bases; nucleotides outside the gene matches: 5. CDR1 DFQATT and CDR2 SNEGSKA come from the germline V gene (reference sequence). The CDR3 is CSASLREGPYNEQFF. The CDR3 coding sequence is TGCAGTGCTAGTTTGCGGGAGGGCCCCTACAATGAGCAGTTCTTC.

This clonotype was picked up many times. This rearrangement joins TRBV7-9 to TRBJ2-3; TRBD2 agrees at 8 bases. This CDR3 region has 15 residues. V shed 3 bases, J shed 0 bases, and the junction held 2 bases outside the gene matches. Germline values: CDR1 SEHNR, CDR2 FQNEAQ (reference sequence). CDR3 residues: CASSLSGRSTDTQYF. DNA for the CDR3: TGTGCCAGCAGCTTGAGCGGGAGAAGCACAGATACGCAGTATTTT.